This TCR beta chain came from a study of identical twins. This clonotype was detected only a few times. CDR1 MNHEY and CDR2 SMNVEV come from the germline V gene (reference sequence). Trimming took 10 bases from V and 3 from J; bases not matched to a gene: 6. CDR3 length: 13 amino acids. Template switching, a step in the protocol, added a universal primer site, and cDNA carried unique molecular identifiers. TCRdb recomputed calls from the 5' RACE reads with MiXCR, one row per CDR3 protein. Of about 480,000 distinct CDR3 sequences in the sample, around 14% were seen once. This sample was also put to use in a study of yellow fever vaccine responses in identical twins.

Sequencing was done on a sample of CD4+ T cells sorted from blood. This sequence was found in a woman aged 18-29 years in good health. The chain recombines TRBV27 with TRBJ2-7; 10 bases align to TRBD1. The CDR3 DNA reads as TGTGCCACGCAGACAGGGGGCGGCTACGAGCAGTACTTC. Protein product: CATQTGGGYEQYF.